This T cell receptor beta chain was sequenced in a study of radiation and T cells in renal cell carcinoma. The overall study: Nephrectomy followed 15 Gy stereotactic body radiation by 4 weeks.

Libraries were prepared by immunoSEQ multiplex PCR; TCRdb keeps only in-frame clonotypes and omits some of them. The data hold 150,000 or so clones, with less than 90% observed a single time. Time point: baseline pretreatment blood. Described treatment: 15 Gy SBRT to primary tumor, nephrectomy 4 weeks later. The patient's renal cell carcinoma had clear cell pathology. Notes on the study in general: Without pretreatment biopsies, baseline tumor clonotype presence was undetermined. From baseline, blood top tumor clonotypes peaked at 2 weeks post-radiation.

Points on this clone: The target antigen is unknown.

The CDR3 totals 15 residues. Germline assignment: CDR1 SEHNR and CDR2 FQNEAQ (reference sequence). Trimming cost V 1 base and J 5 bases, with 14 bases left between them. This clonotype was obtained from a woman in her 70s with renal cell carcinoma. The chain joins TRBV7-9 to TRBJ2-5; D is possibly TRBD1 (5 bases). The specimen was blood, collected from a patient whose treatment included radiotherapy and nephrectomy. DNA for the CDR3: TGTGCCAGCAGCTTAGTGGGCAGGGTGGCGGAGACCCAGTACTTC. It yields the protein CASSLVGRVAETQYF.